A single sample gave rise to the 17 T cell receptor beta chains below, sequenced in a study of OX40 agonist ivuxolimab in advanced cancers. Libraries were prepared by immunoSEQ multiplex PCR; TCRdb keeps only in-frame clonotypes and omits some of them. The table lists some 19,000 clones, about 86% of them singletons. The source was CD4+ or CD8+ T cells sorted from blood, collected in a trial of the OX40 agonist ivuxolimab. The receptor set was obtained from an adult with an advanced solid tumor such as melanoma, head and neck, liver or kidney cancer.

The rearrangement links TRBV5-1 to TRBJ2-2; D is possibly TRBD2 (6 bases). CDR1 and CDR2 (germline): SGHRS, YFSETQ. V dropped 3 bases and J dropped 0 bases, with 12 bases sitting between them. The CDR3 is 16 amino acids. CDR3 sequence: CASSSTGASNTGELFF. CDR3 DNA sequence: TGCGCCAGCAGCTCGACGGGAGCCTCGAACACCGGGGAGCTGTTTTTT.

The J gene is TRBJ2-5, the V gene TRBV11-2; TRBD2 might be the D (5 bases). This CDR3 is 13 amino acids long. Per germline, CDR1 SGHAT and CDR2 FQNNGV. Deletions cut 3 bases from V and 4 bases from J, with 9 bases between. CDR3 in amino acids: CASSLRVVETQYF. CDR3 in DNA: TGTGCCAGCAGCTTGAGGGTGGTAGAGACCCAGTACTTC.

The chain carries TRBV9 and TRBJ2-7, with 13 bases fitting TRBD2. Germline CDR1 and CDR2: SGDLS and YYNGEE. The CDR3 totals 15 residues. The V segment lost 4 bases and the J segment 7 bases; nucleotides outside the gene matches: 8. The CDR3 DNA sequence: TGTGCCAGCAGCTCTGGACTAGCGGGAGTACGGGAGCAGTACTTC. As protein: CASSSGLAGVREQYF.

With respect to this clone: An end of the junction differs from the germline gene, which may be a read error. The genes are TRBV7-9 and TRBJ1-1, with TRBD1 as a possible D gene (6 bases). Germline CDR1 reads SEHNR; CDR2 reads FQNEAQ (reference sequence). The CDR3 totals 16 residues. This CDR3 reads CASSPTGSGLNTEAFF. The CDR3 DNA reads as TGCGCCAGCAGCCCAACAGGGTCAGGGCTGAACACTGAAGCTTTCTTT.

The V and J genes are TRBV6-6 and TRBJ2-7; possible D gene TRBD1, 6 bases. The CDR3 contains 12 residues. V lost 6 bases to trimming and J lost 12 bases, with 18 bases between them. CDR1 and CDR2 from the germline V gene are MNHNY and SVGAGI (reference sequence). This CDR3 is CASRRAGGDPYF. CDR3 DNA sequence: TGTGCCAGCAGGAGGGCTGGGGGCGATCCGTACTTC.

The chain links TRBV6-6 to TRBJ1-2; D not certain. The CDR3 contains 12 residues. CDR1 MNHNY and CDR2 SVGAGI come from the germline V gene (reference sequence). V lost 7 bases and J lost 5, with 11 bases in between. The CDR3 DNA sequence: TGTGCCAGCATTGGTGGAGGTTATGGCTACACCTTC. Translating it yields CASIGGGYGYTF.

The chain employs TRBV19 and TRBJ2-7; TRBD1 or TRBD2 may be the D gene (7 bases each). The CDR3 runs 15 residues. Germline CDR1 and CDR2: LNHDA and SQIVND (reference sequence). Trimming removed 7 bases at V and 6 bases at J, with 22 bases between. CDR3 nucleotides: TGTGCCAGTACCCCAGGGGGGGGGACGGCGGGCGAGCAGTACTTC. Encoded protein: CASTPGGGTAGEQYF. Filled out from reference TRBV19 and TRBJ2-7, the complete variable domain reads DGGITQSPKYLFRKEGQNVTLSCEQNLNHDAMYWYRQDPGQGLRLIYYSQIVNDFQKGDIAEGYSVSREKKESFPLTVTSAQKNPTAFYLCASTPGGGTAGEQYFGPGTRLTVT.

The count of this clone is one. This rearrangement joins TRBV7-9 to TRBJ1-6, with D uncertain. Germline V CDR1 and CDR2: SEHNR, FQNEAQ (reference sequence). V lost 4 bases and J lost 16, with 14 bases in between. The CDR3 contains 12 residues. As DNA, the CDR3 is TGTGCCAGCAGCTACGGGCCGGAAGGGCTCCACTTT. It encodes CASSYGPEGLHF.

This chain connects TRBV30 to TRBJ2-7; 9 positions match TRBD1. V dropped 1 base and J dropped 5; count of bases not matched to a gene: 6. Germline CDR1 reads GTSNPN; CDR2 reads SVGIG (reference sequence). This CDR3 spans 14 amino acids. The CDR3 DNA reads TGTGCCTGGAGTGAAACAGGGGGCTTGAACGAGCAGTACTTC. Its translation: CAWSETGGLNEQYF. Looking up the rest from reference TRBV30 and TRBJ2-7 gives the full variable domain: SQTIHQWPATLVQPVGSPLSLECTVEGTSNPNLYWYRQAAGRGLQLLFYSVGIGQISSEVPQNLSASRPQDRQFILSSKKLLLSDSGFYLCAWSETGGLNEQYFGPGTRLTVT.

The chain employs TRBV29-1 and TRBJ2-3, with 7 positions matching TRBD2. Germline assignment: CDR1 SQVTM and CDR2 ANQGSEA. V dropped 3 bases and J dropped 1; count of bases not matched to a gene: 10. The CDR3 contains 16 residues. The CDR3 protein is CSVEGGRGLGTDTQYF. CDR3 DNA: TGCAGCGTTGAGGGGGGGAGAGGGCTTGGCACAGATACGCAGTATTTT.

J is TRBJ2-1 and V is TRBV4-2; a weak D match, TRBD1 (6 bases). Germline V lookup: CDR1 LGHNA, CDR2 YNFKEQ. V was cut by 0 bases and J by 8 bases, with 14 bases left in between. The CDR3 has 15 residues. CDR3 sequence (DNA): TGTGCCAGCAGCCAAGAAGGCAGGGGTATCTATGAGCAGTTCTTC. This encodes CASSQEGRGIYEQFF.

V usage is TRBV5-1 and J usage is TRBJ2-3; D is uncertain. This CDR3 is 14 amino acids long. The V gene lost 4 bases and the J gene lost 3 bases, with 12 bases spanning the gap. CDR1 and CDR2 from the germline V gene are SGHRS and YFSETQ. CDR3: CASSRAVFTDTQYF. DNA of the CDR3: TGCGCCAGCAGCAGGGCAGTTTTTACAGATACGCAGTATTTT.

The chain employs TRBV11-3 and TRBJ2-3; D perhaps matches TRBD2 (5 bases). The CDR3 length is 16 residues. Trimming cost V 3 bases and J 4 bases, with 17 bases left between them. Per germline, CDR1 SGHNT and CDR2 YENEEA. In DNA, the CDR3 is TGTGCCAGCAGCTTGACTACCACGGGTGTCCCAGATACGCAGTATTTT. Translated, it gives CASSLTTTGVPDTQYF.

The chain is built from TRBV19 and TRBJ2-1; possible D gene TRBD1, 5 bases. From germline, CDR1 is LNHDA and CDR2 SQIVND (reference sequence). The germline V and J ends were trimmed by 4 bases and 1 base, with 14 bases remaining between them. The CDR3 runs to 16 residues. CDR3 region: CASSRQYSSSYNEQFF. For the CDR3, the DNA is TGTGCCAGTAGTAGACAGTATAGCAGTTCCTACAATGAGCAGTTCTTC.

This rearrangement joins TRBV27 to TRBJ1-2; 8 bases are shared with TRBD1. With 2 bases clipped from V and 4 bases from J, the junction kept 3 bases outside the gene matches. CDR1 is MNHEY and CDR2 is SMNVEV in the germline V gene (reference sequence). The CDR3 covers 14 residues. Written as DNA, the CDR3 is TGTGCCAGCAGTTTAAAGGACAGGGCCTATGGCTACACCTTC. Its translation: CASSLKDRAYGYTF.

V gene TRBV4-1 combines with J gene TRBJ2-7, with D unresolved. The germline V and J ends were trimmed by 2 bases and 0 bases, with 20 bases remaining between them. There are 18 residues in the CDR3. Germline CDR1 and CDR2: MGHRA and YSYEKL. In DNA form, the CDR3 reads TGCGCCAGCAGCCAACTTCCCTCCGGGCGGTGGGGCTCCTACGAGCAGTACTTC. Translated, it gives CASSQLPSGRWGSYEQYF.

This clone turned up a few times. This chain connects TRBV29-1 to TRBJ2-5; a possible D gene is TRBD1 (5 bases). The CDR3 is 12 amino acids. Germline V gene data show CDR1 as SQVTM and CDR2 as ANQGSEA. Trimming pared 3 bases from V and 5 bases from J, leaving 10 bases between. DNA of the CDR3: TGCAGCGTTGAGCAGGGTCCGGAGACCCAGTACTTC. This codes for CSVEQGPETQYF.